This is a list of T cell receptor beta chains from one sample in a study of blood T cell repertoires in COVID-19. The assay was immunoSEQ multiplex PCR, and TCRdb's table has in-frame clones only and misses some. The sample holds tens of thousands of clones; 85% to 90% are singletons and the top ten take 28%. Sequencing was performed on peripheral blood. These receptors were collected from a human donor in a cohort sampled during active COVID-19. Both conserved end residues are part of each CDR3. Fields, in order: D gene, J gene, clone size, V gene, CDR3 protein, CDR3 DNA. D genes are given only for firm matches. Clone size appears in some rows only: once, few, many, or a class for an expanded clone.

d_gene: TRBD1
j_gene: TRBJ1-1
abundance: NA
v_gene: TRBV5-4
CDR3aa: CASSPGTVNTEAFF
CDR3nt: TGTGCCAGCAGTCCCGGGACAGTGAACACTGAAGCTTTCTTT

d_gene: NA
j_gene: TRBJ2-1
abundance: NA
v_gene: TRBV7-3
CDR3aa: CASSPSLRQTNEQFF
CDR3nt: TGTGCCAGCAGCCCCTCACTTAGACAGACCAATGAGCAGTTCTTC

d_gene: TRBD1
j_gene: TRBJ1-4
abundance: NA
v_gene: TRBV2
CDR3aa: CASSWTGGNEKLFF
CDR3nt: TGTGCCAGCAGTTGGACAGGGGGTAATGAAAAACTGTTTTTT

d_gene: NA
j_gene: TRBJ1-5
abundance: NA
v_gene: TRBV28
CDR3aa: CASLAGSGNQPQHF
CDR3nt: TGTGCCAGCCTAGCAGGTTCGGGCAATCAGCCCCAGCATTTT

d_gene: NA
j_gene: TRBJ2-7
abundance: NA
v_gene: TRBV5-1
CDR3aa: CASSLDHYEQYF
CDR3nt: TGCGCCAGCAGCTTGGATCATTACGAGCAGTACTTC

d_gene: NA
j_gene: TRBJ1-6
abundance: NA
v_gene: TRBV25-1
CDR3aa: CASSRTYRAGSPLHF
CDR3nt: TGTGCCAGCAGTCGGACATACAGGGCAGGATCACCCCTCCACTTT

d_gene: NA
j_gene: TRBJ2-4
abundance: NA
v_gene: TRBV20-1
CDR3aa: CSASTEGGKNIQYF
CDR3nt: TGCAGTGCTAGTACGGAGGGAGGCAAAAACATTCAGTACTTC

d_gene: TRBD1
j_gene: TRBJ1-5
abundance: NA
v_gene: TRBV28
CDR3aa: CASSFGDRPNQPQHF
CDR3nt: TGTGCCAGCAGTTTTGGGGACAGACCCAACCAGCCCCAGCATTTT

d_gene: TRBD1
j_gene: TRBJ1-5
abundance: once
v_gene: TRBV19
CDR3aa: CASSISTDRVYQPQHF
CDR3nt: TGTGCCAGTAGTATCAGTACCGACAGGGTGTATCAGCCCCAGCATTTT

d_gene: NA
j_gene: TRBJ1-1
abundance: NA
v_gene: TRBV6-5
CDR3aa: CASSRHGQSEAFF
CDR3nt: TGTGCCAGCAGTCGCCATGGACAGAGCGAAGCTTTCTTT

d_gene: TRBD2
j_gene: TRBJ2-7
abundance: once
v_gene: TRBV11-2
CDR3aa: CASSLDRDGTSGF
CDR3nt: TGTGCCAGCAGCTTAGATAGGGACGGTACTAGCGGTTTC

d_gene: NA
j_gene: TRBJ1-3
abundance: NA
v_gene: TRBV19
CDR3aa: CASSTAGSGNTIYF
CDR3nt: TGTGCCAGTAGTACCGCCGGCTCTGGAAACACCATATATTTT

d_gene: NA
j_gene: TRBJ1-2
abundance: NA
v_gene: TRBV3-1/TRBV3-2
CDR3aa: CASSQGGRQTNGYTF
CDR3nt: TGTGCCAGCAGCCAAGGAGGAAGACAGACGAATGGCTACACCTTC

d_gene: TRBD1
j_gene: TRBJ2-1
abundance: NA
v_gene: TRBV19
CDR3aa: CASSIGQGQGEQFF
CDR3nt: TGTGCCAGTAGTATTGGACAGGGTCAAGGTGAGCAGTTCTTC

d_gene: NA
j_gene: TRBJ1-5
abundance: NA
v_gene: TRBV6-1
CDR3aa: CASSEIVVANQPQHF
CDR3nt: TGTGCCAGCAGTGAAATCGTAGTCGCCAATCAGCCCCAGCATTTT

d_gene: NA
j_gene: TRBJ1-3
abundance: NA
v_gene: TRBV19
CDR3aa: CASSIVWPSGNTIYF
CDR3nt: TGTGCCAGTAGTATAGTCTGGCCGTCTGGAAACACCATATATTTT

d_gene: TRBD2
j_gene: TRBJ2-7
abundance: NA
v_gene: TRBV10-2
CDR3aa: CASRAGGPYEQYF
CDR3nt: TGCGCCAGCAGGGCGGGGGGCCCCTACGAGCAGTACTTC

d_gene: TRBD2
j_gene: TRBJ2-7
abundance: NA
v_gene: TRBV28
CDR3aa: CASSSGGSDEQYF
CDR3nt: TGTGCCAGCAGTTCGGGGGGTTCGGACGAGCAGTACTTC

d_gene: TRBD1
j_gene: TRBJ1-2
abundance: NA
v_gene: TRBV30
CDR3aa: CAWIRTGYGYTF
CDR3nt: TGTGCCTGGATTAGGACAGGGTATGGCTACACCTTC

d_gene: NA
j_gene: TRBJ2-1
abundance: NA
v_gene: TRBV7-5
CDR3aa: CARSDNPGGRFF
CDR3nt: TGTGCCAGAAGCGACAACCCAGGGGGCCGGTTCTTC

d_gene: TRBD2
j_gene: TRBJ2-5
abundance: once
v_gene: TRBV6-2/TRBV6-3
CDR3aa: CASSRSGGRGETQYF
CDR3nt: TGTGCCAGCAGTAGGAGCGGGGGAAGGGGGGAGACCCAGTACTTC

d_gene: TRBD1
j_gene: TRBJ2-7
abundance: NA
v_gene: TRBV29-1
CDR3aa: CSTGGVGGAILGEQYF
CDR3nt: TGCAGCACAGGGGGCGTCGGGGGCGCGATACTTGGGGAGCAGTACTTC

d_gene: NA
j_gene: TRBJ2-5
abundance: once
v_gene: TRBV2
CDR3aa: CASTLTNSYQETQYF
CDR3nt: TGTGCCAGCACATTGACTAACTCGTACCAAGAGACCCAGTACTTC

d_gene: NA
j_gene: TRBJ2-2
abundance: NA
v_gene: TRBV7-6
CDR3aa: CASSFGTNTGELFF
CDR3nt: TGTGCCAGCAGCTTTGGTACTAACACCGGGGAGCTGTTTTTT

d_gene: TRBD2
j_gene: TRBJ2-5
abundance: NA
v_gene: TRBV4-2
CDR3aa: CASSQAVERGPQETQYF
CDR3nt: TGTGCCAGCAGCCAAGCCGTAGAGCGGGGTCCCCAAGAGACCCAGTACTTC

d_gene: NA
j_gene: TRBJ1-1
abundance: NA
v_gene: TRBV2
CDR3aa: CASNGFPNTEAFF
CDR3nt: TGTGCCAGCAACGGGTTCCCGAACACTGAAGCTTTCTTT

d_gene: TRBD2
j_gene: TRBJ2-7
abundance: NA
v_gene: TRBV5-1
CDR3aa: CASSLPSGGPSYEQYF
CDR3nt: TGCGCCAGCAGCTTACCTAGCGGAGGGCCCTCCTACGAGCAGTACTTC

d_gene: NA
j_gene: TRBJ2-3
abundance: once
v_gene: TRBV4-2
CDR3aa: CASSQPFGDTQYF
CDR3nt: TGTGCCAGCAGCCAACCTTTCGGGGATACGCAGTATTTT

d_gene: NA
j_gene: TRBJ2-2
abundance: NA
v_gene: TRBV12-5
CDR3aa: CASGFLNTGELFF
CDR3nt: TGTGCTAGTGGTTTTCTGAACACCGGGGAGCTGTTTTTT

d_gene: TRBD1
j_gene: TRBJ2-7
abundance: NA
v_gene: TRBV10-1
CDR3aa: CASSDGQVFPYEQYF
CDR3nt: TGCGCCAGCAGTGACGGACAGGTCTTCCCCTACGAGCAGTACTTC

d_gene: NA
j_gene: TRBJ2-2
abundance: NA
v_gene: TRBV6-5
CDR3aa: CASSYSGARNTGELFF
CDR3nt: TGTGCCAGCAGTTACTCAGGGGCGAGGAACACCGGGGAGCTGTTTTTT

d_gene: NA
j_gene: TRBJ1-1
abundance: NA
v_gene: TRBV10-3
CDR3aa: CAITFGENTEAFF
CDR3nt: TGTGCCATCACCTTCGGGGAGAACACTGAAGCTTTCTTT

d_gene: TRBD2
j_gene: TRBJ2-3
abundance: once
v_gene: TRBV2
CDR3aa: CATRTSGGSSTDTQYF
CDR3nt: TGTGCCACCCGGACTAGCGGGGGATCTAGCACAGATACGCAGTATTTT

d_gene: NA
j_gene: TRBJ2-1
abundance: NA
v_gene: TRBV7-8
CDR3aa: CASSLEDSPYNEQFF
CDR3nt: TGTGCCAGCAGCTTAGAGGACAGCCCTTACAATGAGCAGTTCTTC

d_gene: NA
j_gene: TRBJ1-2
abundance: NA
v_gene: TRBV9
CDR3aa: CASSVVGGANYGYTF
CDR3nt: TGTGCCAGCAGCGTAGTCGGAGGGGCCAACTATGGCTACACCTTC

d_gene: TRBD1
j_gene: TRBJ1-1
abundance: NA
v_gene: TRBV7-9
CDR3aa: CASRGQQMNTEAFF
CDR3nt: TGTGCCAGCAGGGGACAGCAGATGAACACTGAAGCTTTCTTT

d_gene: TRBD2
j_gene: TRBJ2-1
abundance: NA
v_gene: TRBV18
CDR3aa: CASSQQEALASGEQFF
CDR3nt: TGTGCCAGCTCACAACAAGAAGCACTAGCGTCAGGTGAGCAGTTCTTC

d_gene: TRBD1
j_gene: TRBJ1-4
abundance: NA
v_gene: TRBV24-1
CDR3aa: CATSDSGQGDEKLFF
CDR3nt: TGTGCCACCAGTGATTCAGGACAGGGCGATGAAAAACTGTTTTTT

d_gene: NA
j_gene: TRBJ1-2
abundance: few
v_gene: TRBV2
CDR3aa: CASSDKYSSRFYGYTF
CDR3nt: TGTGCCAGCAGTGATAAGTACAGTTCCCGCTTTTATGGCTACACCTTC

d_gene: NA
j_gene: TRBJ1-4
abundance: NA
v_gene: TRBV28
CDR3aa: CASTPRGGPTNEKLFF
CDR3nt: TGTGCCAGCACCCCTCGAGGGGGTCCGACTAATGAAAAACTGTTTTTT

d_gene: NA
j_gene: TRBJ1-6
abundance: few
v_gene: TRBV2
CDR3aa: CASSEWEGARGSPLHF
CDR3nt: TGTGCCAGCAGTGAATGGGAGGGAGCTCGTGGTTCACCCCTCCACTTT

d_gene: NA
j_gene: TRBJ2-3
abundance: NA
v_gene: TRBV15
CDR3aa: CATSREGRTDTQYF
CDR3nt: TGTGCCACCAGCAGAGAGGGCCGCACAGATACGCAGTATTTT

d_gene: NA
j_gene: TRBJ1-5
abundance: NA
v_gene: TRBV10-3
CDR3aa: CAINERESNQPQHF
CDR3nt: TGTGCCATCAACGAAAGGGAGAGCAATCAGCCCCAGCATTTT

d_gene: NA
j_gene: TRBJ2-1
abundance: NA
v_gene: TRBV6-4
CDR3aa: CASSITRGIGEQFF
CDR3nt: TGTGCCAGCAGCATCACTCGCGGGATTGGTGAGCAGTTCTTC

d_gene: TRBD2
j_gene: TRBJ2-7
abundance: few
v_gene: TRBV7-2
CDR3aa: CASSLAAGAYEQYF
CDR3nt: TGTGCCAGCAGCTTAGCTGCGGGGGCCTACGAGCAGTACTTC

d_gene: NA
j_gene: TRBJ2-3
abundance: NA
v_gene: TRBV25-1
CDR3aa: CASSQVGSPSDTQYF
CDR3nt: TGTGCCAGCAGTCAAGTCGGGAGTCCCTCAGATACGCAGTATTTT

d_gene: TRBD2
j_gene: TRBJ2-1
abundance: NA
v_gene: TRBV11-2
CDR3aa: CASSLGSLAGAGEQFF
CDR3nt: TGTGCCAGCAGCTTAGGTTCGCTAGCGGGAGCCGGTGAGCAGTTCTTC

d_gene: TRBD1
j_gene: TRBJ2-2
abundance: NA
v_gene: TRBV5-1
CDR3aa: CASSWIGGYTGELFF
CDR3nt: TGCGCCAGCAGCTGGATAGGGGGCTACACCGGGGAGCTGTTTTTT

d_gene: TRBD1
j_gene: TRBJ1-2
abundance: NA
v_gene: TRBV6-1
CDR3aa: CASSEQGQGAGYGYTF
CDR3nt: TGTGCCAGCAGTGAACAGGGACAGGGGGCAGGTTATGGCTACACCTTC

d_gene: TRBD1
j_gene: TRBJ2-7
abundance: NA
v_gene: TRBV5-1
CDR3aa: CASSAGQGSPFYEQYF
CDR3nt: TGCGCCAGCAGCGCAGGACAGGGGTCTCCTTTCTACGAGCAGTACTTC

d_gene: TRBD1
j_gene: TRBJ2-5
abundance: NA
v_gene: TRBV18
CDR3aa: CASSPPRDSWWETQYF
CDR3nt: TGTGCCAGCTCACCACCCCGGGACAGCTGGTGGGAGACCCAGTACTTC

d_gene: NA
j_gene: TRBJ2-7
abundance: NA
v_gene: TRBV11-2
CDR3aa: CASSVSQGTRYEQYF
CDR3nt: TGTGCCAGCAGCGTTTCGCAGGGGACCCGGTACGAGCAGTACTTC